These 3 T cell receptor beta chains were all obtained from the same sample, sequenced in a study of shared clonotypes between healthy human individuals. The method was immunoSEQ multiplex PCR; TCRdb's version includes in-frame clones alone and lacks a portion of them. The data contain fewer than 500,000 clones, 75% to 80% of them singletons. Input material: PBMCs. All receptors derive from a middle-aged woman in good health. Some clones in this sample may be carry-over from other donors' samples.

The genes are TRBV7-3 and TRBJ2-2; the match to TRBD1 covers 9 bases. Trimming cost V 1 base and J 5 bases; bases outside gene matches: 8. Germline CDR1 and CDR2: SGHTA and FQGTGA. The length of the CDR3 is 17 residues. The chain's CDR3 is CASSLRGDREVTGELFF. The CDR3 nucleotides read TGTGCCAGCAGCTTAAGAGGGGACAGGGAGGTGACCGGGGAGCTGTTTTTT.

This clone was observed once. V usage is TRBV15 and J usage is TRBJ2-2; D unresolved. Germline loops: CDR1 LNHNV, CDR2 YYDKDF (reference sequence). The germline V and J ends were trimmed by 5 bases and 4 bases, with 14 bases remaining between them. CDR3 length equals 15 residues. The CDR3 bases are TGTGCCACCAGCCTCTCCAGGTTCATCACCGGGGAGCTGTTTTTT. Residues: CATSLSRFITGELFF.

This clone was found a few times. The chain combines TRBV27 with TRBJ2-7; the D is unclear. The germline gives CDR1 MNHEY, CDR2 SMNVEV (reference sequence). V gave up 3 bases and J gave up 2 bases, with 8 bases separating them. This CDR3 spans 13 amino acids. CDR3 sequence reads: CASSFGSAYEQYF. For the CDR3, the DNA is TGTGCCAGCAGTTTCGGATCGGCCTACGAGCAGTACTTC.